This T cell receptor beta chain was sequenced for a study of blood T cell repertoires in COVID-19. Assay used: immunoSEQ multiplex PCR; TCRdb lists only in-frame clones, some missing. This sample carries 55,000 to 65,000 clones, just under 85% of them seen once, and the ten largest clones take roughly 3.5%. The germline V gene has CDR1 KGHDR and CDR2 SFDVKD. The CDR3 sequence is 15 residues long. V is TRBV24-1 and J is TRBJ2-7; perhaps TRBD2 as D (5 bases). The end of the DNA is better explained by TRBJ2-5, so the J call may be wrong. Material for sequencing was peripheral blood. The source of this sequence is a man in his 60s with acute or convalescent COVID-19. This CDR3 reads CATSFSTGSGETQYF. CDR3 DNA sequence: TGTGCCACCAGCTTTTCGACGGGGAGTGGAGAGACCCAGTACTTC.